This TCR beta chain was observed in a study of shared clonotypes between healthy human individuals. Across the whole study: Each donor had three CD4 naive, three CD4 memory, two CD8 naive and one CD8 memory plate.

Positively selected for CCR7, the CD45RO-negative cells used as naive CD8 cells excluded terminally differentiated effector memory CD45RA+ cells. For each subset, genomic DNA was distributed in equal portions over several immunoSEQ plates. Per the authors' pipeline: Filtering of immunoSEQ junctional sequences could not match full-length read filtering. Libraries were prepared by immunoSEQ multiplex PCR; TCRdb keeps only in-frame clonotypes and omits some of them. The V and J calls and clone size come from that table; D and trimming were worked out from the DNA. The data hold about 2,100,000 clones, with 85% to 95% observed a single time. Turning to this clone: Its antigen remains unknown.

Study conclusions and caveats: Around 5% was the fraction of naive CD4 clonotypes found shared across four donors.

The sequence came from a man aged 18-30 years in good health. Some clones in this sample may be carry-over from other donors' samples. The source material was naive CD8+ T cells from PBMCs.

This chain's CDR3 is CASSLSRPGREAFF. The CDR3 coding sequence is TGTGCCAGCAGTTTATCGAGGCCGGGGCGTGAAGCTTTCTTT. This chain joins TRBV27 and TRBJ1-1; D is possibly TRBD1 (5 bases). The CDR3 covers 14 residues. Germline CDR1 reads MNHEY; CDR2 reads SMNVEV (reference sequence). Trimming cost V 0 bases and J 7 bases, with 12 bases left between them.